The entry below gives a single T cell receptor beta chain sequence along with its context. Its cognate antigen has yet to be identified. The data were taken from a study of T cells expressing NK-cell markers (dated by TCRdb to 2020 to 2022). In terms of the full investigation: TCR beta-chain repertoires were profiled in sorted CD3+CD56+NKG2C+, CD3+CD56+NKG2C- and CD3+CD56-NKG2C+ T-cell subsets from several donors. Seven of the eight sequenced donors were HCMV-seropositive and one was HCMV-seronegative. The eight sequenced donors were randomly selected healthy volunteers, three men and five women. Illumina HiSeq 2000/2500, MiSeq or NextSeq was used to sequence libraries as 2 x 150 bp reads. The study at large found these results: Whether the expanded NKG2C-expressing T cell clones were specific for HCMV antigens remained unclear. Those dominant clonotypes were again the most abundant among CD3+CD56-NKG2C+ cells in several donors, at about 28.3-60.1%. In 5 to 7 donors, the dominant CD3+CD56+NKG2C+ clonotypes were found to rank among the top 10 CD8+ clonotypes and to make up about 1.0-7.5% of CD8+ T cells.

Sequencer: Illumina HiSeq 2000. TCR beta cDNA libraries were prepared using 5'RACE template switching, which introduced a universal primer site and unique molecular identifiers. Synthesis of cDNA was primed from the TCR beta constant segment and was followed by two consecutive PCR amplification steps. For the original study's pipeline: Reads were demultiplexed and grouped by UMI with MIGEC, and clonotypes were assembled and quantified with MiTCR. To exclude erroneous sequences, any TCR cDNA sequence not supported by at least two reads was discarded. The tcR package was used for downstream repertoire analysis, and clonotypes were matched between fractions using CDR3 nucleotide sequence together with V segment. VDJmatch was used to annotate antigen specificity against VDJdb, with one amino acid substitution allowed in CDR3. TCRdb reanalyzed the reads, keeping one entry per CDR3 protein sequence and omitting DNA. It is TCRdb's table, rather than the study itself, that gives the V and J calls and clone size. The sample's table covers around 470,000 distinct CDR3 sequences. The ten largest clones take up approximately 1.5% of the sample.

A commercial ELISA kit detecting HCMV-specific IgG in serum was used to determine HCMV serostatus. Peripheral blood mononuclear cells were isolated from blood by Ficoll density gradient centrifugation. The CDR3 holds 13 amino acids from the cysteine to the phenylalanine. No DNA is given. The germline V gene (reference sequence) gives CDR1 as SEHNR and CDR2 as FQNEAQ. The TCR sequence derives from a woman between 45 and 60 years old in good health. Donor details come from another sample of the same person, matched by shared clones. The receptor chain draws on TRBV7-9 and TRBJ1-4. Material: blood T cells: a sorted CD56 or NKG2C T cell subset, CD4+ or CD8+ T cells, or bulk PBMC T cells (not recorded which). The CDR3: CARRVWTNEKLFF.